This section outlines one T cell receptor beta chain sequence together with its context. As yet, its antigen is unknown. Within the sample, other DNA sequences also encode this same CDR3. The data belong to a study of cytomegalovirus exposure and HLA in healthy donors. Overall study findings and caveats: The majority of TCR sequences were rare, yet some public TCRs appeared in many donors.

Primers included in the PCR were 60 Vbeta and 13 Jbeta primers. Sequencing used immunoSEQ multiplex PCR; TCRdb keeps in-frame clones, though not all of them. The table shows more than 100,000 clones, with over 15% occurring only once. Germline loops: CDR1 MDHEN, CDR2 SYDVKM. Trimming took 3 bases from V and 0 from J, leaving 9 bases between them. The CDR3 runs to 15 residues. The sequenced material came from PBMCs. The TCR originated in a woman aged 18-29 years in good health and CMV-seronegative. The V call is TRBV28, the J call TRBJ1-5; D remains ambiguous. CDR3 in DNA: TGTGCCAGCAGTTTTTTGGGAGCTAGCAATCAGCCCCAGCATTTT. Its protein is CASSFLGASNQPQHF.